Included here is one TCR beta chain sequence, with context. This sample is drawn from a study of CD8+ T cells in alopecia areata. Trimming removed 5 bases from V and 1 base from J, with 15 bases in between. The CDR3 spans 15 residues. Germline values: CDR1 MDHEN, CDR2 SYDVKM. TCR sequencing used cDNA made by reverse transcription of extracted RNA. Sequencing used immunoSEQ multiplex PCR; TCRdb keeps in-frame clones, though not all of them. The data contain under 350,000 clones, 55% to 70% of them singletons. The treatment here: oral pan-JAK inhibitor, 5-10 mg twice daily. Researchers took lesional scalp punch biopsies and peripheral blood from people who were alopecia areata patients.

The TCR sequence derives from a human donor with alopecia areata. This chain connects TRBV28 to TRBJ2-7, with a possible D match to TRBD1 (5 bases). Sequenced material: CD4+ T cells sorted from blood, taken at week 24, from a patient treated with tofacitinib. DNA for the CDR3: TGTGCCAGCAGTCCCCCCGGACAAGGGTCCTACGAGCAGTACTTC. It codes for CASSPPGQGSYEQYF.